This TCR beta chain was retrieved from a study of shared clonotypes between healthy human individuals. This clone was picked up a small number of times. Antigen unknown. Looked up from germline, CDR1 is KGHSH and CDR2 is LQKENI. Trimming removed 8 bases from V and 6 bases from J, with 16 bases in between. The CDR3 loop spans 13 amino acids. Measured with immunoSEQ multiplex PCR; TCRdb has only the in-frame clones, and not every one. The sample lists approximately 2.4 million clones, 90% to 97% seen once, with 0.13% in the top ten. Memory CD4+ cells were the fraction left after CD45RA+ naive selection. Whole-study results and caveats: Having only a few donors restricted how much genetic and exposure-history diversity was captured. When compared with the clonotypes that were shared by all four sorted-subset donors, the non-shared clonotypes turned out to have lower generation probabilities. A few donors had roughly 5% of their naive CD4 clonotypes in common.

The clonotype originates from a man between 18 and 35 years old in good health. The gene calls are TRBV18 and TRBJ1-2; no firm D call. The sample consisted of naive CD4+ T cells sorted from blood. The subset: CD45RA+ positively selected. The CDR3: CASERASDNGYTF. The CDR3 coding sequence is TGTGCCAGCGAGAGAGCAAGCGATAATGGCTACACCTTC.